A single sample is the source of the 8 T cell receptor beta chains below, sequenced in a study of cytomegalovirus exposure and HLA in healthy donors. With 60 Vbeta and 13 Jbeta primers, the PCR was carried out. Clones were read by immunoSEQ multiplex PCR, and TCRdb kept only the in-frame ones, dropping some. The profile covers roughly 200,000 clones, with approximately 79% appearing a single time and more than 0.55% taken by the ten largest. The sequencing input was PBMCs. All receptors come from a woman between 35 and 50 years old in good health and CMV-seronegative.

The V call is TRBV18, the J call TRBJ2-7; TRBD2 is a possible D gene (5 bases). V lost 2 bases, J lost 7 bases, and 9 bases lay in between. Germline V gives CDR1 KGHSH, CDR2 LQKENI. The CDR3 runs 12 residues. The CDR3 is CASSPGPGEQYF. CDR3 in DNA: TGTGCCAGCTCACCAGGGCCGGGGGAGCAGTACTTC.

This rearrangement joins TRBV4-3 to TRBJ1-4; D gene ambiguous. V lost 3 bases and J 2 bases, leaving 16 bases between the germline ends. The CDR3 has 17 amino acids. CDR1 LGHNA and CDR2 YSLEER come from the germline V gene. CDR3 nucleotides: TGCGCCAGCAGCCAGGGCGAATTGGATGGGACTAATGAAAAACTGTTTTTT. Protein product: CASSQGELDGTNEKLFF.

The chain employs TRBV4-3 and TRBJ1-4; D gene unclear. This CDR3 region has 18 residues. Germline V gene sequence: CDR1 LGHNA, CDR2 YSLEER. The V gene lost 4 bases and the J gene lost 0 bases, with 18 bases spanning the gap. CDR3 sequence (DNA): TGCGCCAGCAGCCTTTCGGCTGCCTCAGGTGCAACTAATGAAAAACTGTTTTTT. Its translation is CASSLSAASGATNEKLFF.

The CDR3 sequence: CASSEQGQGTYEQYF. Written as DNA, the CDR3 is TGTGCCAGCAGTGAACAGGGACAGGGGACCTACGAGCAGTACTTC. The rearrangement uses TRBV2 and TRBJ2-7, with TRBD1 matching over 10 bases. There are 15 residues in the CDR3. The V segment lost 2 bases and the J segment 2 bases; nucleotides outside the gene matches: 3. Germline V lookup: CDR1 SNHLY, CDR2 FYNNEI.

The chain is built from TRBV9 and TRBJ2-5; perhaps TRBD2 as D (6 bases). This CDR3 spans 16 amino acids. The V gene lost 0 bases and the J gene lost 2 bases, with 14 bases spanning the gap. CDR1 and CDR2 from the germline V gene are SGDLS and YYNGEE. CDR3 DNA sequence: TGTGCCAGCAGCGTAGATCCCGGGCGGGGTCAAGAGACCCAGTACTTC. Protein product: CASSVDPGRGQETQYF.

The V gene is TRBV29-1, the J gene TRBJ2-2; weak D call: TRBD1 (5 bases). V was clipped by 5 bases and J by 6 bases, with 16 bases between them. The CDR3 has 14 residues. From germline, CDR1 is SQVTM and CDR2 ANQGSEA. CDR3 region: CSVSSGAWAGELFF. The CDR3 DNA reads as TGCAGCGTTTCCTCTGGGGCCTGGGCCGGGGAGCTGTTTTTT.

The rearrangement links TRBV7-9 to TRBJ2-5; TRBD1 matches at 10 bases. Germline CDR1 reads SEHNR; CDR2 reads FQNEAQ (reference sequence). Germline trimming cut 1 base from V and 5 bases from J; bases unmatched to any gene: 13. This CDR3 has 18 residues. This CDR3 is CASSLVLRDRGQGETQYF. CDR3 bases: TGTGCCAGCAGCTTAGTCTTACGGGACAGGGGACAGGGGGAGACCCAGTACTTC.

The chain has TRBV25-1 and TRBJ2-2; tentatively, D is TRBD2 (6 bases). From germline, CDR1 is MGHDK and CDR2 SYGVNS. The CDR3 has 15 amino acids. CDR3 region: CASPGLATNTGELFF. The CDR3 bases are TGTGCGTCTCCGGGGCTAGCGACGAACACCGGGGAGCTGTTTTTT.